The 11 T cell receptor beta chains presented below share a single source sample, sequenced in a study of post-analysis software for immune sequencing data. Study-level points and caveats: A few TRBV segments appeared more often in patients than in controls, and TRBV5-6, TRBV5-1 and TRBV20-1 were among these.

No cognate antigen is known for these TCRs. Each TCR beta cDNA library carried unique molecular identifiers. TCRdb reprocessed the PCR reads via MiXCR and lists one record per CDR3 protein. The sample holds hundreds of thousands of distinct CDR3 sequences, 55% to 60% seen once. Input material: blood. These receptors were taken from a girl aged 2-9 years with multiple sclerosis.

This clonotype has just a few counts. This chain links TRBV4-1 with TRBJ2-1; possibly TRBD2 for D (5 bases). V was shortened by 1 base and J by 6 bases, with 10 bases between the two germline ends. This CDR3 has 14 amino acids. Per germline, CDR1 MGHRA and CDR2 YSYEKL. The CDR3 protein is CASSQASGFNEQFF. CDR3 DNA: TGCGCCAGCAGCCAAGCTTCGGGGTTCAATGAGCAGTTCTTC.

This chain joins TRBV10-3 and TRBJ1-2; 7 bases are a match to TRBD1. The germline V gene has CDR1 ENHRY and CDR2 SYGVKD. With 0 bases clipped from V and 7 bases from J, the junction kept 8 bases outside the gene matches. CDR3 size: 15 residues. CDR3 coding DNA: TGTGCCATCAGTGAGTCGACACAGGGGAGCAGTGGCTACACCTTC. It translates to CAISESTQGSSGYTF.

This chain uses TRBV20-1 with TRBJ2-7, with D possibly matching TRBD2 (7 bases). The germline V and J ends were trimmed by 4 bases and 7 bases, with 14 bases remaining between them. The CDR3 is 12 residues long. The germline V gene encodes CDR1 DFQATT and CDR2 SNEGSKA (reference sequence). CDR3 DNA: TGCAGTGCTACCCGGGGGGCGGGGGAGCAGTACTTC. Translation: CSATRGAGEQYF.

The chain is built from TRBV4-2 and TRBJ2-3, with D tentatively TRBD1 (6 bases). Germline V gene sequence: CDR1 LGHNA, CDR2 YNFKEQ. The V end lost 8 bases, the J end lost 5 bases, and 11 bases lay between the germline ends. The CDR3 runs 12 residues. In DNA form, the CDR3 reads TGTGCCAGCTGCGACAGGATAGATACGCAGTATTTT. Translation gives CASCDRIDTQYF.

The J gene is TRBJ2-5, the V gene TRBV29-1; 13 bases are a match to TRBD2. V dropped 4 bases and J dropped 5; count of bases not matched to a gene: 7. Germline CDR1 and CDR2: SQVTM and ANQGSEA. The CDR3 has 15 amino acids. CDR3 amino acids: CSVGTSGGVGETQYF. CDR3 in DNA: TGCAGCGTTGGGACTAGCGGGGGCGTCGGTGAGACCCAGTACTTC.

The chain couples TRBV20-1 to TRBJ2-3; D may be TRBD1 (5 bases). The CDR3 length is 13 residues. The germline gives CDR1 DFQATT, CDR2 SNEGSKA (reference sequence). V dropped 1 base and J dropped 5 bases, with 10 bases sitting between them. The CDR3 nucleotides read TGCAGTGCTAGAGTAGGGGCGGAAGATACGCAGTATTTT. Its translation: CSARVGAEDTQYF.

In regard to this clonotype: A read error may account for a junction end that differs from germline. In nucleotides, the CDR3 is TGCGCCAGCAGCCAAATGCGGGTCGGGCCCTCCGACGAGCAGTACTTC. Protein: CASSQMRVGPSDEQYF. The V gene is TRBV4-1, the J gene TRBJ2-7; a possible D gene is TRBD2 (5 bases). This CDR3 region has 16 residues. The germline V gene encodes CDR1 MGHRA and CDR2 YSYEKL.

The chain uses TRBV20-1 and TRBJ2-7, with D unclear. The length of the CDR3 is 11 residues. V gave up 3 bases and J gave up 3 bases, with 6 bases separating them. Germline V lookup: CDR1 DFQATT, CDR2 SNEGSKA (reference sequence). CDR3 sequence (DNA): TGCAGTGCTAGGGAATACTACGAGCAGTACTTC. It encodes CSAREYYEQYF.

The genes are TRBV29-1 and TRBJ1-1; TRBD1 might be the D (6 bases). V was shortened by 7 bases and J by 1 base, with 13 bases between the two germline ends. CDR1 and CDR2 (germline): SQVTM, ANQGSEA. The CDR3 sequence is 13 residues long. DNA for the CDR3: TGCAGCGGAACAGGGATGGGGAACACTGAAGCTTTCTTT. It specifies CSGTGMGNTEAFF.

This chain links TRBV12-3 or TRBV12-4 with TRBJ2-7, with D unclear. The CDR3 runs 15 residues. Between the trimmed V and J ends, which lost 0 bases and 3 bases, there was a span of 12 bases. The CDR3 DNA follows: TGTGCCAGCAGTTTAGCCTTAGGTATCGGCTACGAGCAGTACTTC. Its protein is CASSLALGIGYEQYF.

This clonotype showed up just a few times. CDR3 amino acids: CASSLRDWRHTQYF. CDR3 in DNA: TGTGCCAGCAGCTTGAGAGACTGGCGACATACGCAGTATTTT. The chain employs TRBV13 and TRBJ2-3; no clear D gene. Per the germline V gene, CDR1 is PRHDT and CDR2 is FYEKMQ (reference sequence). CDR3 length equals 14 residues. V was clipped by 3 bases and J by 7 bases, with 14 bases between them.